The sequence of this T cell receptor beta chain was determined in a study of cytomegalovirus exposure and HLA in healthy donors. This CDR3 comprises 12 residues. After removal of 4 bases from V and 6 bases from J, the junction contained 2 bases not matched to a gene. From germline, CDR1 is SQVTM and CDR2 ANQGSEA. The PCR had 60 Vbeta and 13 Jbeta primers. Repertoires were generated with immunoSEQ multiplex PCR, while TCRdb's copy carries only in-frame clones and drops some. The table lists some 130,000 clones, around nine tenths of them singletons. The gene calls are TRBV29-1 and TRBJ2-1; TRBD2 matches at 8 bases. The sequencing sample was made of PBMCs. The receptor comes from a young woman in good health and CMV-seronegative. The CDR3 DNA reads TGCAGCGTTGCTACTAGCGGCAATGAGCAGTTCTTC. It yields the protein CSVATSGNEQFF.